Reported below is one TCR beta chain. Its antigen is currently not known. Base qualities are not recorded, but no much larger clone differs from it by a single base. The data derive from a study of cytomegalovirus exposure and HLA in healthy donors (dated by TCRdb to 2016 to 2017). For the study in its entirety: The 666 repertoires of the first cohort and the roughly 120 validation repertoires were produced on the same platform, according to a later analysis. The study aimed to test whether signatures of past pathogen exposure could be identified by cataloging public T cell receptors. In addition to the first cohort of 666 subjects, a separate validation cohort of under 150 different subjects was used. The study combined high-throughput TCR immunosequencing, statistical association of individual TCRs with disease status, and machine learning to predict cytomegalovirus infection status. Paper-wide results and their limitations: It was suggested by the authors that the approach could potentially be generalized to other disease states and immunological phenotypes. Across donors, most TCR sequences were observed very rarely, whereas some public TCRs were present in many individuals. All 110 or so repertoires were used to score co-occurrence in the validation cohort in a later analysis, because that analysis had no HLA typing for the cohort. Cytomegalovirus status was reported to be diagnosed by the classifier with high specificity and sensitivity in both the original and validation cohorts. In vitro tests confirmed that three of the cytomegalovirus-associated TCR beta chains recognize cytomegalovirus antigens. Of the cluster scores, roughly 95% were above 0 in a later analysis, which found that TCRs clustered in the first cohort also tended to co-occur in the 110 or so validation repertoires. In the study, approximately 160 TCR beta chains were listed as associated with cytomegalovirus.

The donors belonged to the validation cohort of under 150 subjects, which was separate from the approximately 660-subject first cohort. The receptor library was made with the immunoSEQ multiplex PCR assay. The source study handled its data this way. To diagnose cytomegalovirus status from the catalog of TCR beta chain sequences, a statistical classification framework was built. What TCRdb holds here is the immuneACCESS table cut down to in-frame rearrangements. Part of the clones is not present; checked against another copy, under half of the missing clones reflect an unresolved V gene, and the others are unexplained. V and J calls and clone size are as listed in that table; D and trimming were resolved from the DNA. Recorded for this sample are some 160,000 clones; just over 90% of them occurred a single time. The biggest ten clones account for 0.6% to 0.85% of the sample. From the germline V gene, CDR1 is SGHRS and CDR2 is YFSETQ. The CDR3 starts with the cysteine, ends with the phenylalanine, and has 18 residues. The only DNA kept is the CDR3, 54 bases in frame from the first base. V ends up 3 bases short and J 9 bases short, with an unmatched junction base count of 14.

Recombination linked TRBV5-1 to TRBJ2-1; 14 junctional bases match TRBD2. The TCR originated in a man in his late teens or twenties in good health and CMV-seronegative. The sequenced sample was PBMCs. The CDR3 corresponds to CASSSGTSGGAWIGEQFF. The DNA sequence reads TGCGCCAGCAGCTCCGGGACTAGCGGGGGAGCCTGGATTGGTGAGCAGTTCTTC.